Shown below are 26 T cell receptor beta chains from a single sample sequenced in a study of shared clonotypes between healthy human individuals. Some clones are missing from TCRdb's copy, which holds only in-frame ones; the method was immunoSEQ multiplex PCR. The sample yields about 600,000 clones, around 97% seen once. Sequences were obtained from naive CD4+ T cells sorted from blood. This sample's subset: CD45RA+ positively selected. The receptors here all came from a woman aged 25 to 39 in good health.

The chain carries TRBV19 and TRBJ1-1, with 7 bases identical to TRBD1. Trimming took 3 bases from V and 11 from J; bases not matched to a gene: 9. This CDR3 is built from 13 residues. Looked up from germline, CDR1 is LNHDA and CDR2 is SQIVND (reference sequence). The CDR3 loop is CASSIPGGDSAFF. In DNA form, the CDR3 reads TGTGCCAGTAGTATCCCAGGGGGAGATTCGGCTTTCTTT.

The gene calls are TRBV2 and TRBJ2-7; 12 bases fit TRBD2. Per germline, CDR1 SNHLY and CDR2 FYNNEI. The CDR3 sequence is 14 residues long. Trimming at V came to 6 bases and at J to 3 bases, leaving 3 bases not matched to a gene. The CDR3 region is CASRRTSGVYEQYF. DNA for the CDR3: TGTGCCAGCAGACGGACTAGCGGGGTCTACGAGCAGTACTTC.

The V and J genes are TRBV19 and TRBJ1-2; D possibly corresponds to TRBD1 (6 bases). The V end was cut by 10 bases, the J end by 8 bases, with 17 bases between. The CDR3 is 12 residues long. The germline CDR1 and CDR2 sequences are LNHDA and SQIVND (reference sequence). CDR3 loop: CATKGQPTGYTF. CDR3 DNA: TGTGCCACTAAAGGACAGCCCACGGGCTACACCTTC.

This chain joins TRBV5-1 and TRBJ2-7, with D possibly matching TRBD1 (5 bases). CDR3 length: 15 amino acids. V was trimmed by 0 bases and J by 6 bases, leaving 16 bases between them. Germline lookup yields CDR1 SGHRS and CDR2 YFSETQ. The CDR3 nucleotides read TGCGCCAGCAGCTTGGCTACGGGCAGGGTGGGCGAGCAGTACTTC. Amino acids: CASSLATGRVGEQYF.

The V gene is TRBV5-4, the J gene TRBJ2-1; 12 nucleotides align to TRBD2. V was pared by 0 bases and J by 0 bases, with 7 bases of the junction left unmatched. This CDR3 has 19 amino acids. Germline CDR1 SGHNT, CDR2 YYREEE (reference sequence). The CDR3 protein is CASSLAGGLAGLSYNEQFF. The CDR3 region has the DNA TGTGCCAGCAGCTTGGCCGGGGGACTAGCGGGCCTCTCCTACAATGAGCAGTTCTTC.

This clone was found once. CDR3 sequence reads: CASNPTGQGEAFF. The CDR3 DNA reads as TGTGCCAGCAATCCGACGGGACAGGGTGAAGCTTTCTTT. The rearrangement links TRBV6-1 to TRBJ1-1; 9 bases fit TRBD1. V shed 7 bases, J shed 7 bases, and the junction held 7 bases outside the gene matches. The CDR3 has 13 residues. Germline V gene sequence: CDR1 MNHNS, CDR2 SASEGT.

V is TRBV19 and J is TRBJ2-3; TRBD2 aligns across 12 bases. CDR1 and CDR2 (germline): LNHDA, SQIVND (reference sequence). This CDR3 spans 15 amino acids. V lost 8 bases to trimming and J lost 4 bases; unmatched junction nucleotides: 7. In nucleotides, the CDR3 is TGTGCCAGTCAAAGACTAGCGGGAGCTGCAGATACGCAGTATTTT. This gives the protein CASQRLAGAADTQYF.

The chain recombines TRBV28 with TRBJ2-1, with unresolved D. The CDR3 length is 11 residues. Germline CDR1 and CDR2: MDHEN and SYDVKM. V shed 6 bases and J shed 10 bases, with 10 bases lying between them. CDR3 loop: CASSRPGEQFF. Here the CDR3 DNA reads TGTGCCAGCAGCCGCCCGGGCGAGCAGTTCTTC.

The chain has TRBV9 and TRBJ2-2, with 7 bases fitting TRBD2. V shed 0 bases and J 9 bases; nucleotides not matched to a gene: 2. The germline CDR1 and CDR2 sequences are SGDLS and YYNGEE. The CDR3 loop spans 13 amino acids. CDR3 residues: CASSVERGRELFF. CDR3 in DNA: TGTGCCAGCAGCGTAGAGCGGGGACGGGAGCTGTTTTTT.

Notes on this clone: Distinct nucleotide sequences in the sample also encode this CDR3. This chain joins TRBV6-5 and TRBJ1-1; D is uncertain. Trimming took 0 bases from V and 1 from J, leaving 3 bases between them. Germline V gene lookup returns CDR1 MNHEY and CDR2 SVGAGI. The CDR3 consists of 13 residues. CDR3 region: CASSYSRNTEAFF. The CDR3 DNA reads as TGTGCCAGCAGTTACTCGCGGAACACTGAAGCTTTCTTT.

The V and J genes are TRBV6-5 and TRBJ1-2, with 11 bases fitting TRBD1. Germline V lookup: CDR1 MNHEY, CDR2 SVGAGI. The CDR3 consists of 16 residues. V dropped 0 bases and J dropped 8; count of bases not matched to a gene: 8. In DNA form, the CDR3 reads TGTGCCAGCAGTTACTCGGGACAGGGGGGGGATGGAGGCTACACCTTC. Residues: CASSYSGQGGDGGYTF.

V and J are TRBV19 and TRBJ2-3; D is unresolved. V shed 3 bases and J shed 3 bases, with 10 bases lying between them. From germline, CDR1 is LNHDA and CDR2 SQIVND (reference sequence). The CDR3 totals 14 residues. The CDR3 reads CASSMMTVTDTQYF. CDR3 nucleotides: TGTGCCAGTAGTATGATGACGGTGACAGATACGCAGTATTTT.

The rearrangement joins TRBV7-9 to TRBJ1-3, with 7 positions matching TRBD1. The CDR3 extends over 14 amino acids. J was trimmed by 2 bases and V by 9 bases; bases with no gene match: 7. The germline gives CDR1 SEHNR, CDR2 FQNEAQ (reference sequence). The chain's CDR3 is CASRQGGPGNTIYF. CDR3 DNA: TGTGCCAGTCGCCAGGGGGGGCCTGGAAACACCATATATTTT.

The rearrangement links TRBV5-4 to TRBJ2-5, with a weak D call TRBD1 (5 bases). CDR1 and CDR2 (germline): SGHNT, YYREEE (reference sequence). This CDR3 has 13 residues. The V end lost 4 bases, the J end lost 7 bases, and 14 bases lay between the germline ends. DNA for the CDR3: TGTGCCAGCAGCGTGACAGCACTGGGGACCCAGTACTTC. Amino acid sequence: CASSVTALGTQYF.

This chain links TRBV30 with TRBJ2-7; perhaps D is TRBD1 or TRBD2 (5 bases each). The CDR3 sequence is 16 residues long. In germline, CDR1 is GTSNPN, CDR2 SVGIG (reference sequence). Trimming removed 5 bases from V and 4 bases from J, with 24 bases in between. The CDR3 bases are TGTGCCTGGTCCCCCAGGGTAAGCGGCCATTCTTACGAGCAGTACTTC. Translation: CAWSPRVSGHSYEQYF.

This clone was counted once. This chain uses TRBV6-1 with TRBJ2-2, with D tentatively TRBD2 (5 bases). V lost 10 bases and J 5 bases, leaving 17 bases between the germline ends. Germline values: CDR1 MNHNS, CDR2 SASEGT. The CDR3 has 14 residues. CDR3 residues: CAIQRSSATGELFF. CDR3 DNA sequence: TGTGCCATCCAACGTAGTAGCGCGACCGGGGAGCTGTTTTTT.

The chain links TRBV5-4 to TRBJ2-5; 8 bases fit TRBD1. The germline V gene has CDR1 SGHNT and CDR2 YYREEE (reference sequence). This CDR3 is 14 amino acids long. With 3 bases clipped from V and 1 base from J, the junction kept 2 bases outside the gene matches. CDR3 DNA: TGTGCCAGCAGCTCTGGGACAGGCCAAGAGACCCAGTACTTC. This encodes CASSSGTGQETQYF.

The rearrangement links TRBV28 to TRBJ2-4; D is perhaps TRBD2 (5 bases). CDR3 length equals 15 residues. Germline CDR1 is MDHEN and CDR2 is SYDVKM. V lost 3 bases and J lost 2, with 11 bases in between. CDR3 DNA: TGTGCCAGCAGTTTGGTAGGGAGCTCCAAAAACATTCAGTACTTC. Translated: CASSLVGSSKNIQYF.

This chain joins TRBV27 and TRBJ1-5, with D possibly being TRBD1 (6 bases). CDR1 and CDR2 from the germline V gene are MNHEY and SMNVEV (reference sequence). This CDR3 comprises 15 residues. The V gene lost 8 bases and the J gene lost 3 bases, with 17 bases spanning the gap. The CDR3 reads CASRRLTGPNQPQHF. The CDR3, as DNA: TGTGCCAGCCGCAGGTTGACAGGTCCCAATCAGCCCCAGCATTTT.

This sequence joins TRBV28 and TRBJ2-7, with a weak D call TRBD1 (5 bases). This CDR3 comprises 13 residues. The germline CDR1 and CDR2 sequences are MDHEN and SYDVKM. The ends were cut back, 7 bases at V and 3 bases at J, with 13 bases in the middle. CDR3 residues: CASTLDGHYEQYF. DNA of the CDR3: TGTGCCAGCACCCTAGACGGACACTACGAGCAGTACTTC. The full variable domain, rest sourced from reference TRBV28 and TRBJ2-7, is DVKVTQSSRYLVKRTGEKVFLECVQDMDHENMFWYRQDPGLGLRLIYFSYDVKMKEKGDIPEGYSVSREKKERFSLILESASTNQTSMYLCASTLDGHYEQYFGPGTRLTVT.

V gene TRBV4-1 combines with J gene TRBJ2-5, with 7 bases that match TRBD2. The CDR3 loop spans 16 amino acids. CDR1 and CDR2 (germline): MGHRA, YSYEKL. Trimming at V came to 1 base and at J to 0 bases, leaving 5 bases not matched to a gene. CDR3 nucleotides: TGCGCCAGCAGCCAAGGTTCTAGCGGTTACCAAGAGACCCAGTACTTC. Amino acid sequence: CASSQGSSGYQETQYF.

J is TRBJ2-4 and V is TRBV4-1; D perhaps matches TRBD2 (5 bases). Germline V gene lookup returns CDR1 MGHRA and CDR2 YSYEKL. With 0 bases removed from V and 10 bases from J, the gap between germline ends came to 10 bases. The CDR3 covers 13 residues. CDR3 DNA: TGCGCCAGCAGCCAAGAAATAGCGCCTATTCAGTACTTC. Translation gives CASSQEIAPIQYF.

V and J are TRBV9 and TRBJ2-1, with 10 bases that match TRBD2. Germline V gene lookup returns CDR1 SGDLS and CDR2 YYNGEE. J gave up 2 bases and V 1 base, and 6 bases lay outside the gene matches. The CDR3 is 17 amino acids. The DNA of the CDR3 is TGTGCCAGCAGCGTACAAACTGGACTAGCGGCCTACAATGAGCAGTTCTTC. Encoded protein: CASSVQTGLAAYNEQFF.

The chain joins TRBV28 to TRBJ1-2; D unresolved. Trimming removed 3 bases at V and 6 bases at J, with 14 bases between. Per germline, CDR1 MDHEN and CDR2 SYDVKM. This CDR3 is built from 14 residues. The chain's CDR3 is CASSFTSVGNGYTF. The CDR3 bases are TGTGCCAGCAGTTTCACCTCAGTGGGTAATGGCTACACCTTC.

This chain links TRBV6-6 with TRBJ1-2, with D perhaps TRBD1 (6 bases). The CDR3 covers 15 residues. Germline V gene lookup returns CDR1 MNHNY and CDR2 SVGAGI (reference sequence). V lost 5 bases, J lost 4 bases, and 17 bases lay in between. CDR3 in DNA: TGTGCCAGCAGTGCCCAGCGGGACAAGTTCTATGGCTACACCTTC. Protein: CASSAQRDKFYGYTF.

CDR3 sequence reads: CASSHGQGDDNEQFF. As DNA, the CDR3 is TGCGCCAGCAGCCACGGACAGGGGGACGACAATGAGCAGTTCTTC. The rearrangement uses TRBV4-1 and TRBJ2-1, with TRBD1 matching over 10 bases. This CDR3 spans 15 amino acids. Germline assignment: CDR1 MGHRA and CDR2 YSYEKL. V trimming: 3 bases; J trimming: 5 bases; junction bases outside the gene matches: 4.